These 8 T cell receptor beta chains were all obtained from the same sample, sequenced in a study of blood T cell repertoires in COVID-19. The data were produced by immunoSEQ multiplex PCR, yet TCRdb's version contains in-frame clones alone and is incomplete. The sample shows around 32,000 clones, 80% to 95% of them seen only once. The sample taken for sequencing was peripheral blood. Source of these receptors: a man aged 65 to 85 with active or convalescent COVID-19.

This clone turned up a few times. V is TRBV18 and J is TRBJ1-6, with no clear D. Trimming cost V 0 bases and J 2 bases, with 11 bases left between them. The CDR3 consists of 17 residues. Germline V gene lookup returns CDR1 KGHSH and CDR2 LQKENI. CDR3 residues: CASSPPGRVAYNSPLHF. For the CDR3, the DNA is TGTGCCAGCTCACCACCGGGGAGGGTTGCCTATAATTCACCCCTCCACTTT.

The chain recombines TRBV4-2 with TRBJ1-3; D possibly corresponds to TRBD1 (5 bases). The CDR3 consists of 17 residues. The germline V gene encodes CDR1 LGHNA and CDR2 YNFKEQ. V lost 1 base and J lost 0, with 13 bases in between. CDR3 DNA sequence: TGTGCCAGCAGCCAAGTTCAGGGAGGGACCTCTGGAAACACCATATATTTT. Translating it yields CASSQVQGGTSGNTIYF.

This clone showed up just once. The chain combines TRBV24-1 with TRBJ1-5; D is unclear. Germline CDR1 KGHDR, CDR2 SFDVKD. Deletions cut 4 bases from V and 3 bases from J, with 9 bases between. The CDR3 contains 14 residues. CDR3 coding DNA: TGTGCCACCAGTGACACAAAATTCAATCAGCCCCAGCATTTT. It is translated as CATSDTKFNQPQHF.

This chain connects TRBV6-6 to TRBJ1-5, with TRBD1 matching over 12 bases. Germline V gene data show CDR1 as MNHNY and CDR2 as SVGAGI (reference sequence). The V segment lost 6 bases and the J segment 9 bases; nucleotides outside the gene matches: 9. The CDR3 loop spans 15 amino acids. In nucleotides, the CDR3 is TGTGCCAGCAGGGGACAGGGGGCCTCTCATGCGCCCCAGCATTTT. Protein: CASRGQGASHAPQHF.

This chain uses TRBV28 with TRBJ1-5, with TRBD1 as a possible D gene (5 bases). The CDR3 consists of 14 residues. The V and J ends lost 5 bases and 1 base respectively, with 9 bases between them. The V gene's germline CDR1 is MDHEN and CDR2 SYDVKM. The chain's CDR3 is CASSAGLSNQPQHF. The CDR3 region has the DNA TGTGCCAGCAGTGCAGGGTTGAGCAATCAGCCCCAGCATTTT. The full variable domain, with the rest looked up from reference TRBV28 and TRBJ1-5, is DVKVTQSSRYLVKRTGEKVFLECVQDMDHENMFWYRQDPGLGLRLIYFSYDVKMKEKGDIPEGYSVSREKKERFSLILESASTNQTSMYLCASSAGLSNQPQHFGDGTRLSIL.

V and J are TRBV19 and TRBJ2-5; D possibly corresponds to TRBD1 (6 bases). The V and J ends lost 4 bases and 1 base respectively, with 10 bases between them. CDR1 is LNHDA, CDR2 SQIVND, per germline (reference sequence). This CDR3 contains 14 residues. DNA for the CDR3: TGTGCCAGTAGTAGACAGGATACCCAAGAGACCCAGTACTTC. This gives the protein CASSRQDTQETQYF.

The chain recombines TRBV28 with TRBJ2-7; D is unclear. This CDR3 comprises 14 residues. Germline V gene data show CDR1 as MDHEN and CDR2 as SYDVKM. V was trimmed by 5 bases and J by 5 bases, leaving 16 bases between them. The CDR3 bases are TGTGCCAGCAGTCTCCCCCCACGGGTCCACGAGCAGTACTTC. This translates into CASSLPPRVHEQYF.

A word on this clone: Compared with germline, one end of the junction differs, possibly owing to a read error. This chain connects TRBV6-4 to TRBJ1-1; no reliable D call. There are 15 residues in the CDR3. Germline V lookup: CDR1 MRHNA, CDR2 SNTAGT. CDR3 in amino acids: CASRDLDHQNTEAFF. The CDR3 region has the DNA TGTGCCAGCCGTGATCTAGATCACCAGAACACTGAAGCTTTCTTT.